This TCR beta chain appears in the sequencing data of a study of blood T cell repertoires in COVID-19 (dated by TCRdb to between 2020 and 2021). Regarding the study in general: Samples covering the acute and convalescent phases of COVID-19 were provided by collaborators in the United States, Italy and Spain. Samples came from the ongoing ImmuneRACE study (first 160 participants) plus 1,254 subjects from 6 global collaborators. Deeply sampled blood TCRbeta repertoires from subjects exposed to, actively infected with, or recovered from COVID-19 were included in the dataset. The material from the prospective study consisted of cDNA or gDNA derived from T cells, B-cell-depleted T cells, or PBMCs. Where HLA class I and class II types were available, the types were taken from metadata supplied by the sample provider, not from assay-based typing. A de-identified subject ID, COVID-19 status, age in years and sex were almost always included in the sample metadata. The repertoires were released in a freely available public database meant as a resource for research on the immune response to SARS-CoV-2. The investigation overall reported the following: How much clinical and demographic metadata was included differed by source and by participant, and the metadata was provided uncurated.

V is pared back by 2 bases and J by 6 bases, with 22 bases lying between the germline termini. The germline V gene provides CDR1 SGHTA and CDR2 FQGTGA. The CDR3 starts with the cysteine, ends with the phenylalanine, and has 17 residues. Of all the DNA, just the CDR3 is kept, 51 bases in frame from base 1. Note on this clone: The antigen it recognizes is unknown. No quality values exist for individual bases; no much larger clone is one base distant.

TCRbeta CDR3 regions were amplified from genomic DNA by means of the immunoSEQ Assay, a bias-controlled multiplex PCR. The authors' analysis ran thus. Within the assay, amplification of reference gene primers was used to estimate how many nucleated cells each sample contained. To quantify the absolute abundance of each unique TCRbeta CDR3 rearrangement, sequence reads were collapsed and filtered. Productive Simpson clonality was computed per sample as the square root of Simpson's diversity index over productive rearrangements. TCRdb took over this immuneACCESS table, retaining in-frame rearrangements with V and J assigned. Such tables are incomplete; in checked studies, under half of the missing clones stem from an unresolved V gene, and the remainder is unexplained. V, J and clone size reflect that table, while D and trimming were determined from the DNA. The sample table contains under 200,000 clones; only one count was recorded for roughly 84% of them. Roughly 4.5% of the sample is in the top ten clones.

The collaborating institutions used their own protocols to collect whole blood in K2EDTA tubes. Collaborator samples were shipped for TCRbeta analysis as frozen whole blood, isolated PBMCs, or DNA extracted from either sample type. This receptor was obtained from an elderly woman with acute or convalescent COVID-19. The sample comprised peripheral blood. The sequence joins TRBV7-3 to TRBJ1-2; no confident D gene assignment can be made. The CDR3 region has the sequence CASSLQSVAGGTDGYTF. The nucleotide sequence is TGTGCCAGCAGCTTACAGTCGGTCGCAGGAGGAACCGATGGCTACACCTTC.